The 22 T cell receptor beta chains reported below all come from one sample, sequenced in a study of blood T cell repertoires in COVID-19 (dated by TCRdb to 2018 to 2021). The library was obtained by the immunoSEQ multiplex PCR assay. The table was pulled from immuneACCESS by TCRdb, which kept in-frame rearrangements only. Such tables lose some clones; where checked, under half of the loss comes from unresolved V genes, and the rest has no known cause. The sample yields 65,000 to 85,000 clones; about nine tenths were counted once. The ten top clones hold less than 5.5% of the sample. Sequencing was performed on peripheral blood. Receptors were obtained from a man in his fifties or sixties with active COVID-19.

The genes are TRBV4-3 and TRBJ2-1, with 8 bases identical to TRBD1. CDR1 and CDR2 (germline): LGHNA, YSLEER. V lost 1 base, J lost 4 bases, and 3 bases stayed unmatched. CDR3 length equals 15 residues. CDR3 loop: CASSQGRGLYNEQFF. The CDR3 nucleotides read TGCGCCAGCAGCCAAGGCAGGGGGCTATACAATGAGCAGTTCTTC.

This clone has only a few counts. The rearrangement joins TRBV9 to TRBJ1-1; TRBD1 aligns across 12 bases. The CDR3 has 17 residues. Germline values: CDR1 SGDLS, CDR2 YYNGEE. V was clipped by 3 bases and J by 4 bases; unmatched bases: 10. In nucleotides, the CDR3 is TGTGCCAGCAGCGGAGGCGGGACAGGGGGCGCTGGCACTGAAGCTTTCTTT. The encoded protein is CASSGGGTGGAGTEAFF. Full variable domain (remainder filled in from reference TRBV9 and TRBJ1-1): DSGVTQTPKHLITATGQRVTLRCSPRSGDLSVYWYQQSLDQGLQFLIQYYNGEERAKGNILERFSAQQFPDLHSELNLSSLELGDSALYFCASSGGGTGGAGTEAFFGQGTRLTVV.

This chain uses TRBV2 with TRBJ2-7, with D possibly being TRBD2 (6 bases). The CDR3 spans 13 residues. CDR1 SNHLY and CDR2 FYNNEI come from the germline V gene. V gave up 7 bases and J gave up 4 bases, with 14 bases separating them. In nucleotides, the CDR3 is TGTGCCAGCACCCGAGGGGCGGGATACGAGCAGTACTTC. This gives the protein CASTRGAGYEQYF.

The gene calls are TRBV7-2 and TRBJ1-5, with D perhaps TRBD1 (6 bases). The V gene lost 5 bases and the J gene lost 1 base, with 15 bases spanning the gap. Germline values: CDR1 SGHTA, CDR2 FQGNSA. This CDR3 has 16 residues. The CDR3 spells CASSLTGTTSNQPQHF. CDR3 sequence (DNA): TGTGCCAGCAGCCTCACAGGGACTACGAGCAATCAGCCCCAGCATTTT.

This clone came up once. In DNA, the CDR3 is TGTGCCAGCAGCGCCGATACAGGGGGCGGCTATGGCTACACCTTC. Protein: CASSADTGGGYGYTF. The rearrangement links TRBV9 to TRBJ1-2; TRBD1 matches 9 bases. The CDR3 spans 15 residues. V lost 3 bases to trimming and J lost 4 bases; unmatched junction nucleotides: 7. Germline V lookup: CDR1 SGDLS, CDR2 YYNGEE. Full variable domain (missing parts from reference TRBV9 and TRBJ1-2): DSGVTQTPKHLITATGQRVTLRCSPRSGDLSVYWYQQSLDQGLQFLIQYYNGEERAKGNILERFSAQQFPDLHSELNLSSLELGDSALYFCASSADTGGGYGYTFGSGTRLTVV.

The count of this clone is one. The rearrangement links TRBV5-1 to TRBJ1-1, with unresolved D. Germline V gene sequence: CDR1 SGHRS, CDR2 YFSETQ. This CDR3 is 13 amino acids long. Trimming cost V 4 bases and J 8 bases, with 15 bases left between them. CDR3 residues: CASSLYRAGEAFF. CDR3 coding DNA: TGCGCCAGCAGCCTCTACCGGGCGGGCGAAGCTTTCTTT.

V and J are TRBV7-9 and TRBJ2-1; D is perhaps TRBD2 (5 bases). CDR1 is SEHNR, CDR2 FQNEAQ, per germline (reference sequence). The CDR3 has 12 residues. With 8 bases removed from V and 15 bases from J, the gap between germline ends came to 20 bases. Here the CDR3 DNA reads TGTGCCAGCGATATGTTGGGAAGGGAGTTGTTCTTC. It specifies CASDMLGRELFF.

This chain links TRBV7-9 with TRBJ2-7; TRBD1 aligns across 10 bases. The CDR3 has 15 residues. CDR1 SEHNR and CDR2 FQNEAQ come from the germline V gene (reference sequence). V gave up 5 bases and J gave up 3 bases; unmatched junction bases: 7. The CDR3 spells CASSRKGTGDYEQYF. In nucleotides, the CDR3 is TGTGCCAGCAGCCGGAAGGGGACAGGGGACTACGAGCAGTACTTC.

This clone was detected a few times. The CDR3 here is CATRQGFISYEQYF. The CDR3 DNA reads as TGTGCCACCCGACAGGGGTTCATATCCTACGAGCAGTACTTC. This chain links TRBV10-3 with TRBJ2-7, with 8 bases fitting TRBD1. Germline assignment: CDR1 ENHRY and CDR2 SYGVKD. V lost 10 bases and J lost 1; bases outside the gene matches: 9. The CDR3 runs 14 residues.

The chain couples TRBV5-1 to TRBJ2-1, with a weak D call TRBD2 (5 bases). With 0 bases removed from V and 5 bases from J, the gap between germline ends came to 9 bases. The CDR3 runs to 14 residues. Germline CDR1 and CDR2: SGHRS and YFSETQ. This CDR3 reads CASSLGRNDNEQFF. The CDR3 nucleotides are TGCGCCAGCAGCTTGGGGAGGAACGACAATGAGCAGTTCTTC.

The chain recombines TRBV5-1 with TRBJ2-3; TRBD1 aligns across 8 bases. V lost 5 bases and J lost 6; bases outside the gene matches: 11. The germline gives CDR1 SGHRS, CDR2 YFSETQ. The CDR3 covers 15 residues. The CDR3 loop is CASRTGQANIDTQYF. The CDR3, as DNA: TGCGCCAGCAGAACGGGACAGGCCAACATCGATACGCAGTATTTT.

The J gene is TRBJ2-5, the V gene TRBV28; TRBD2 agrees at 8 bases. V lost 11 bases to trimming and J lost 13 bases; unmatched junction nucleotides: 18. There are 13 residues in the CDR3. CDR1 MDHEN and CDR2 SYDVKM come from the germline V gene. The CDR3 is CAVYPGLGTTGYF. CDR3 in DNA: TGTGCCGTCTACCCGGGACTAGGGACAACGGGGTACTTC.

The rearrangement links TRBV5-4 to TRBJ1-4; 7 bases line up with TRBD1. CDR1 is SGHNT, CDR2 YYREEE, per germline (reference sequence). J lost 8 bases, V lost 2 bases, and 6 bases had no gene match. The CDR3 consists of 14 residues. The CDR3 loop is CASSLGTQGEKLFF. The CDR3 DNA follows: TGTGCCAGCAGCTTAGGGACACAGGGGGAAAAACTGTTTTTT.

This chain uses TRBV29-1 with TRBJ2-6; tentatively, D is TRBD2 (5 bases). Trimming cost V 4 bases and J 0 bases, with 10 bases left between them. The CDR3 loop spans 15 amino acids. The V gene's germline CDR1 is SQVTM and CDR2 ANQGSEA. The DNA of the CDR3 is TGCAGCGTTGTGGTTGGGAGCTCTGGGGCCAACGTCCTGACTTTC. Its translation: CSVVVGSSGANVLTF.

The chain recombines TRBV29-1 with TRBJ2-7, with no clear D. This CDR3 contains 12 residues. V was trimmed by 3 bases and J by 2 bases, leaving 8 bases between them. Looked up from germline, CDR1 is SQVTM and CDR2 is ANQGSEA. The CDR3 sequence: CSVDDSAYEQYF. The CDR3 DNA follows: TGCAGCGTTGACGACTCAGCCTACGAGCAGTACTTC.

The sample holds one count of this clone. V is TRBV4-2 and J is TRBJ2-7; a weak D match, TRBD2 (5 bases). Germline values: CDR1 LGHNA, CDR2 YNFKEQ. This CDR3 comprises 15 residues. V lost 4 bases and J lost 3, with 16 bases in between. CDR3 sequence reads: CASSPAPGSGYEQYF. CDR3 nucleotide sequence: TGTGCCAGCAGCCCTGCCCCGGGATCAGGCTACGAGCAGTACTTC.

The V and J genes are TRBV23-1 and TRBJ1-4; perhaps TRBD1 as D (5 bases). TRBV23-1 qualifies as an ORF whose function is uncertain. This CDR3 region has 13 residues. The V gene lost 4 bases and the J gene lost 8 bases, with 11 bases spanning the gap. CDR3 loop: CASSLPRGEKLFF. CDR3 nucleotides: TGCGCCAGCAGTCTACCACGGGGGGAAAAACTGTTTTTT.

The chain recombines TRBV12-3 or TRBV12-4 with TRBJ1-1, with D possibly matching TRBD1 (6 bases). V was shortened by 5 bases and J by 5 bases, with 12 bases between the two germline ends. This CDR3 is built from 13 residues. This CDR3 reads CASSPRQVTEAFF. DNA for the CDR3: TGTGCCAGCAGTCCACGACAGGTAACTGAAGCTTTCTTT.

This clone was detected a few times. Here the CDR3 DNA reads TGTGCCAGCAGTGTATCAGGGGTACTTCAGCCCCAGCATTTT. Translated, it gives CASSVSGVLQPQHF. The chain employs TRBV2 and TRBJ1-5; tentative D call: TRBD1 (6 bases). Trimming stripped 4 bases from V and 6 bases from J, with 13 bases between. Per the germline V gene, CDR1 is SNHLY and CDR2 is FYNNEI. The CDR3 consists of 14 residues.

The V gene is TRBV2, the J gene TRBJ1-1; D gene uncertain. Germline V gene sequence: CDR1 SNHLY, CDR2 FYNNEI. Trimming removed 8 bases from V and 0 bases from J, with 7 bases in between. The CDR3 sequence is 12 residues long. CDR3 DNA sequence: TGTGCCAGCGGGAGGTTGAACACTGAAGCTTTCTTT. Encoded protein: CASGRLNTEAFF.

The chain employs TRBV5-1 and TRBJ2-2; unclear D gene. This CDR3 comprises 14 residues. V dropped 0 bases and J dropped 3 bases, with 6 bases sitting between them. Germline CDR1 is SGHRS and CDR2 is YFSETQ. The CDR3 here is CASSLELDTGELFF. The CDR3 nucleotides read TGCGCCAGCAGCTTGGAGTTAGACACCGGGGAGCTGTTTTTT.

The V and J genes are TRBV27 and TRBJ2-3, with 7 bases identical to TRBD1. In germline, CDR1 is MNHEY, CDR2 SMNVEV (reference sequence). V trimming: 2 bases; J trimming: 2 bases; junction bases outside the gene matches: 4. CDR3 length: 15 amino acids. CDR3 nucleotides: TGTGCCAGCAGTTTAAAGACAGGGTACACAGATACGCAGTATTTT. Translated: CASSLKTGYTDTQYF.